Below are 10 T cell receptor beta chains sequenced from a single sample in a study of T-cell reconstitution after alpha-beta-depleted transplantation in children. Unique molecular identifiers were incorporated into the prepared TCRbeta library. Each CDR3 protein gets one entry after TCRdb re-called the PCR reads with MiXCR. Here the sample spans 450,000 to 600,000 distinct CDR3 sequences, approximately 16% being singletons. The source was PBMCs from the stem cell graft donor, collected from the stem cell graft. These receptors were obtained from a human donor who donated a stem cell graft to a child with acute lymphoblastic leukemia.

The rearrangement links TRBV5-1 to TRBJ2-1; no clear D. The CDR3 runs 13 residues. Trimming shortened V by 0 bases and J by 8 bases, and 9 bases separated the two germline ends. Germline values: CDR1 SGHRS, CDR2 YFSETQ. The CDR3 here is CASSLGPIDEQFF. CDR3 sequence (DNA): TGCGCCAGCAGCTTGGGGCCAATCGATGAGCAGTTCTTC.

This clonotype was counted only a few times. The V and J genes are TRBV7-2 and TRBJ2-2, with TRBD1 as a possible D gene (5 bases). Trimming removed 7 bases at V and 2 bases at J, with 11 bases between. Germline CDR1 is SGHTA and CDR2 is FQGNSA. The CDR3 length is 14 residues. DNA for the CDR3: TGTGCCAGCATGGAGACAGTTAACACCGGGGAGCTGTTTTTT. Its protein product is CASMETVNTGELFF. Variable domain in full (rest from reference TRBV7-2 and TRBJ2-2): GAGVSQSPSNKVTEKGKDVELRCDPISGHTALYWYRQSLGQGLEFLIYFQGNSAPDKSGLPSDRFSAERTGGSVSTLTIQRTQQEDSAVYLCASMETVNTGELFFGEGSRLTVL.

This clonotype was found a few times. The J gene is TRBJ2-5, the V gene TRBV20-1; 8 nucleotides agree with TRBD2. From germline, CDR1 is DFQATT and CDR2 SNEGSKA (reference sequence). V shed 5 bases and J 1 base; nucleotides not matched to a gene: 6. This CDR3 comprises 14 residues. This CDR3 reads CSALAGRSQETQYF. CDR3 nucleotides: TGCAGTGCTTTAGCGGGACGCTCCCAAGAGACCCAGTACTTC.

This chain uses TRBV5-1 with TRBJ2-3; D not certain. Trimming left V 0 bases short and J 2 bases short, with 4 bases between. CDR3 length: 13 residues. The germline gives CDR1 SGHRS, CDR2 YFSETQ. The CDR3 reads CASSLDNTDTQYF. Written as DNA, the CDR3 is TGCGCCAGCAGCTTGGACAACACAGATACGCAGTATTTT.

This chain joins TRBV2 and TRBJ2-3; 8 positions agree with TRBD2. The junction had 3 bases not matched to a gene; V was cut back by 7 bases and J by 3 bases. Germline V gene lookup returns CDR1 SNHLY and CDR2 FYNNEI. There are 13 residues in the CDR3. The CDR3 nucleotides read TGTGCCAGCAAAAAGCGGGGGACAGATACGCAGTATTTT. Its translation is CASKKRGTDTQYF.

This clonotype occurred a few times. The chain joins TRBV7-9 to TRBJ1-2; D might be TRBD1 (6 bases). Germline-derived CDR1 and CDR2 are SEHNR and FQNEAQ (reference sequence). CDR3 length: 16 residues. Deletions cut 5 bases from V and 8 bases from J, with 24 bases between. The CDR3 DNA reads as TGTGCCAGCAGCCTTGGTGCAACAGGGCTATCGGGGGGCTACACCTTC. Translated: CASSLGATGLSGGYTF.

The DNA for the CDR3 is TGTGCCAGCAGTTCTCTAGCGGTCGAGCAGTACTTC. This encodes CASSSLAVEQYF. The V gene is TRBV7-9, the J gene TRBJ2-7, with TRBD2 matching 7 bases. This CDR3 has 12 amino acids. CDR1 is SEHNR, CDR2 FQNEAQ, per germline (reference sequence). Losses at the gene ends were 6 bases for V and 6 bases for J; bases not matched to a gene: 5.

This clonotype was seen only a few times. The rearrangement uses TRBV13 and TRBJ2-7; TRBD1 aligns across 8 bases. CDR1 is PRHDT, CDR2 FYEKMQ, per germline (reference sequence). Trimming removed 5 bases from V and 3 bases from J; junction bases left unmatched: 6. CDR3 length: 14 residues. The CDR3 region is CASSRTGQGYEQYF. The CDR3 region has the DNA TGTGCCAGCAGCCGTACCGGACAGGGCTACGAGCAGTACTTC.

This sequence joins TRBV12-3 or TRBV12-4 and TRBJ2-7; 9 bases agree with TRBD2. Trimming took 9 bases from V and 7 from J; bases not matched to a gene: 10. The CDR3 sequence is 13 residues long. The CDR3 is CASGPPSGTEQYF. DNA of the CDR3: TGTGCCAGTGGACCTCCTAGCGGGACGGAGCAGTACTTC.

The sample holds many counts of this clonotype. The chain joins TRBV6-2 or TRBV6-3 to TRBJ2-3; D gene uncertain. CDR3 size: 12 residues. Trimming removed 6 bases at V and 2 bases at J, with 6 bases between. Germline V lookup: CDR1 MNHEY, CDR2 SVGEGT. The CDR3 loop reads CASSYTTDTQYF. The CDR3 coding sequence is TGTGCCAGCAGCTATACCACAGATACGCAGTATTTT.